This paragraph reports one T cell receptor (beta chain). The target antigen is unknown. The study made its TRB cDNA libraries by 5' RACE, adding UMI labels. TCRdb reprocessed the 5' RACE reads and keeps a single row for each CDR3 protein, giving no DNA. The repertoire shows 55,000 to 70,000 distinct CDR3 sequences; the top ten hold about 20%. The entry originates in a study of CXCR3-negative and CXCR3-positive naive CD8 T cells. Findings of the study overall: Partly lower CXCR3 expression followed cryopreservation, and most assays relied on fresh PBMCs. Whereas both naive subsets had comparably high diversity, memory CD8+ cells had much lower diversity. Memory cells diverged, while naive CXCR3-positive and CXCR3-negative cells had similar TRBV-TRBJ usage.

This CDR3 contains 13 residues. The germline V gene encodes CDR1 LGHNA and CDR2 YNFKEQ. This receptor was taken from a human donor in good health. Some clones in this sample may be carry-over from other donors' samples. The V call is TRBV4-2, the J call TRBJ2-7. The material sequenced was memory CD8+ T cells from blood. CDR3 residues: CASSPAGAVEQYF.